What follows is one T cell receptor beta chain and its context. The source of the sample is a study of technical replicates of blood from a few donors. The data were produced by immunoSEQ multiplex PCR, yet TCRdb's version contains in-frame clones alone and is incomplete. The sample includes approximately 12,000 clones, 90% to 95% of them seen just once. The CDR3 is 14 amino acids. V lost 7 bases and J lost 2; bases outside the gene matches: 2. Per the germline V gene, CDR1 is SNHLY and CDR2 is FYNNEI. Sequenced: PBMCs. The chain uses TRBV2 and TRBJ2-1, with 10 bases lining up with TRBD2. This sequence originates from a human donor in good health. Written as DNA, the CDR3 is TGTGCCAGCATCACTAGCGGGACCTACAATGAGCAGTTCTTC. Translating it yields CASITSGTYNEQFF.